The 21 T cell receptor beta chains below come from one sample, sequenced in a study of blood T cell repertoires in COVID-19. Measured with immunoSEQ multiplex PCR; TCRdb has only the in-frame clones, and not every one. This sample has over 150,000 clones, with 90% found just once. The specimen was peripheral blood. These receptors were collected from a man aged 45-65 years with acute or convalescent COVID-19.

The rearrangement links TRBV7-8 to TRBJ2-1; 9 nucleotides match TRBD1. CDR3 length: 15 amino acids. The V gene end was trimmed by 5 bases and the J gene end by 4 bases; junction bases not matched to a gene: 6. Germline lookup yields CDR1 SGHVS and CDR2 FQNEAQ. CDR3 bases: TGTGCCAGCAGCCCACAGGGGGCGAGGTACAATGAGCAGTTCTTC. It yields the protein CASSPQGARYNEQFF.

The rearrangement uses TRBV28 and TRBJ2-7, with a possible D match to TRBD1 (6 bases). The CDR3 covers 15 residues. Germline assignment: CDR1 MDHEN and CDR2 SYDVKM. V lost 10 bases and J 3 bases, leaving 22 bases between the germline ends. The CDR3, as DNA: TGTGCCACCCTCGAGGGGGTGCCAAGATACTACGAGCAGTACTTC. This codes for CATLEGVPRYYEQYF.

The genes are TRBV28 and TRBJ1-4, with 9 bases aligning to TRBD1. The CDR3 is 16 residues long. J gave up 8 bases and V 6 bases, and 13 bases lay outside the gene matches. The germline gives CDR1 MDHEN, CDR2 SYDVKM. This CDR3 reads CASSYYPGQGFEKLFF. CDR3 in DNA: TGTGCCAGCAGCTACTACCCGGGACAGGGATTCGAAAAACTGTTTTTT.

This chain links TRBV30 with TRBJ1-5; 8 nucleotides agree with TRBD1. The germline CDR1 and CDR2 sequences are GTSNPN and SVGIG (reference sequence). The CDR3 runs to 18 residues. V dropped 1 base and J dropped 0; count of bases not matched to a gene: 11. The CDR3 reads CAWSATRTGRISNQPQHF. As DNA, the CDR3 is TGTGCCTGGAGTGCCACTCGGACAGGGAGAATTAGCAATCAGCCCCAGCATTTT.

The chain has TRBV14 and TRBJ2-2; 7 bases agree with TRBD2. The CDR3 runs to 15 residues. Germline-derived CDR1 and CDR2 are SGHDN and FVKESK. The J segment lost 5 bases and the V segment lost 4 bases, leaving 7 bases of the junction unmatched. The DNA for the CDR3 is TGTGCCAGCAGCCCCTGGACTAGGTCAACCGGGGAGCTGTTTTTT. Amino acid sequence: CASSPWTRSTGELFF.

The chain links TRBV7-6 to TRBJ1-3; 8 nucleotides line up with TRBD1. Trimming removed 5 bases from V and 3 bases from J; junction bases left unmatched: 9. The CDR3 has 16 amino acids. CDR1 SGHVS and CDR2 FNYEAQ come from the germline V gene. The CDR3 DNA reads as TGTGCCAGCAGCATGGGGTGGGGACAGGATGGAAACACCATATATTTT. This codes for CASSMGWGQDGNTIYF. Complete variable domain (other parts from reference TRBV7-6 and TRBJ1-3): GAGVSQSPRYKVTKRGQDVALRCDPISGHVSLYWYRQALGQGPEFLTYFNYEAQQDKSGLPNDRFSAERPEGSISTLTIQRTEQRDSAMYRCASSMGWGQDGNTIYFGEGSWLTVV.

This clone appeared a single time. The gene calls are TRBV6-5 and TRBJ2-2; TRBD2 matches 7 bases. The CDR3 totals 15 residues. Per germline, CDR1 MNHEY and CDR2 SVGAGI. Losses at the gene ends were 6 bases for V and 5 bases for J; bases not matched to a gene: 9. The CDR3 DNA is TGTGCCAGCAGGGCTCGGACTAGTCCGACCGGGGAGCTGTTTTTT. Translating it yields CASRARTSPTGELFF.

The chain combines TRBV11-2 with TRBJ1-1; 9 nucleotides agree with TRBD1. The V gene end was trimmed by 4 bases and the J gene end by 4 bases; junction bases not matched to a gene: 4. Germline CDR1 reads SGHAT; CDR2 reads FQNNGV. The CDR3 has 14 amino acids. CDR3 loop: CASSYTGGTTEAFF. The CDR3 DNA follows: TGTGCCAGCAGCTACACAGGGGGCACCACTGAAGCTTTCTTT.

This chain links TRBV19 with TRBJ2-7, with D tentatively TRBD1 (5 bases). CDR1 is LNHDA, CDR2 SQIVND, per germline (reference sequence). V was pared by 3 bases and J by 3 bases, with 12 bases between. This CDR3 comprises 14 residues. Here the CDR3 DNA reads TGTGCCAGTAGTATTACAGGCAGTGGCTACGAGCAGTACTTC. The encoded protein is CASSITGSGYEQYF.

V gene TRBV18 combines with J gene TRBJ1-6; D not certain. The CDR3 loop spans 16 amino acids. Looked up from germline, CDR1 is KGHSH and CDR2 is LQKENI. Trimming pared 6 bases from V and 8 bases from J, leaving 20 bases between. Here the CDR3 reads CASSRSRLRADSPLHF. The CDR3 DNA follows: TGTGCCAGCTCCCGATCCCGTTTGAGGGCTGATTCACCCCTCCACTTT.

This clone was counted a few times. The chain employs TRBV6-2 or TRBV6-3 and TRBJ1-1; no reliable D call. Germline V CDR1 and CDR2: MNHEY, SVGEGT. With 2 bases removed from V and 4 bases from J, the gap between germline ends came to 5 bases. The CDR3 runs 12 residues. CDR3 DNA sequence: TGTGCCAGCAGTTACCTCCGCACTGAAGCTTTCTTT. This codes for CASSYLRTEAFF.

V usage is TRBV27 and J usage is TRBJ1-5; D might be TRBD1 (6 bases). The CDR3 is 11 amino acids. V shed 8 bases and J shed 7 bases, with 9 bases lying between them. Germline CDR1 is MNHEY and CDR2 is SMNVEV (reference sequence). DNA for the CDR3: TGTGCCAGCGGGGGCGGGCAGCCCCAGCATTTT. Its translation: CASGGGQPQHF.

V gene TRBV9 combines with J gene TRBJ2-3; 8 bases map to TRBD1. V shed 6 bases and J 2 bases; nucleotides not matched to a gene: 5. The germline CDR1 and CDR2 sequences are SGDLS and YYNGEE. CDR3 length equals 14 residues. The CDR3 region is CASNPGGITDTQYF. CDR3 nucleotides: TGTGCCAGCAACCCAGGGGGCATCACAGATACGCAGTATTTT. Looking up the rest from reference TRBV9 and TRBJ2-3 gives the full variable domain: DSGVTQTPKHLITATGQRVTLRCSPRSGDLSVYWYQQSLDQGLQFLIQYYNGEERAKGNILERFSAQQFPDLHSELNLSSLELGDSALYFCASNPGGITDTQYFGPGTRLTVL.

This chain joins TRBV10-2 and TRBJ2-5; 8 nucleotides align to TRBD1. J was trimmed by 5 bases and V by 6 bases; bases with no gene match: 8. There are 14 residues in the CDR3. Germline assignment: CDR1 WSHSY and CDR2 SAAADI. The CDR3 here is CASRFTGGGETQYF. The CDR3 DNA reads TGCGCCAGCAGATTTACAGGGGGAGGTGAGACCCAGTACTTC.

The chain is built from TRBV28 and TRBJ2-1; 10 nucleotides agree with TRBD2. The J segment lost 9 bases and the V segment lost 3 bases, leaving 8 bases of the junction unmatched. CDR1 is MDHEN, CDR2 SYDVKM, per germline. There are 15 residues in the CDR3. The CDR3 DNA is TGTGCCAGCAGTTTCGCTAGCGGGAGAGTAAGTGAGCAGTTCTTC. Translation gives CASSFASGRVSEQFF. Using reference TRBV28 and TRBJ2-1 for the parts outside the CDR3, the full variable domain is DVKVTQSSRYLVKRTGEKVFLECVQDMDHENMFWYRQDPGLGLRLIYFSYDVKMKEKGDIPEGYSVSREKKERFSLILESASTNQTSMYLCASSFASGRVSEQFFGPGTRLTVL.

CDR3 region: CASSLEGYGSDTQYF. In nucleotides, the CDR3 is TGTGCCAGCAGTTTAGAGGGTTACGGGTCAGATACGCAGTATTTT. V usage is TRBV28 and J usage is TRBJ2-3; D may be TRBD2 (5 bases). From germline, CDR1 is MDHEN and CDR2 SYDVKM. The CDR3 contains 15 residues. The V gene lost 2 bases and the J gene lost 4 bases, with 13 bases spanning the gap.

The chain links TRBV4-2 to TRBJ1-6; 7 bases agree with TRBD1. The CDR3 spans 19 residues. Germline-derived CDR1 and CDR2 are LGHNA and YNFKEQ. With V trimmed by 3 bases and J by 0 bases, 11 bases remained unmatched. CDR3 nucleotides: TGTGCCAGCAGCCATAAATTGGACAGGAAAAGCTCCTATAATTCACCCCTCCACTTT. Amino acids: CASSHKLDRKSSYNSPLHF.

This clone was observed a few times. J is TRBJ1-5 and V is TRBV4-1; unclear D gene. This CDR3 contains 16 residues. V was pared by 1 base and J by 4 bases, with 14 bases between. Germline values: CDR1 MGHRA, CDR2 YSYEKL. In nucleotides, the CDR3 is TGCGCCAGCAGCCAAGTGAGAGGCGCGGGGAATCAGCCCCAGCATTTT. This sequence encodes CASSQVRGAGNQPQHF.

The chain combines TRBV18 with TRBJ2-3, with 11 nucleotides matching TRBD2. The CDR3 consists of 16 residues. Germline V gene data show CDR1 as KGHSH and CDR2 as LQKENI. J lost 0 bases, V lost 5 bases, and 4 bases had no gene match. The CDR3 DNA follows: TGTGCCAGCTCATTGACTAGCGGGACTAGCACAGATACGCAGTATTTT. Protein sequence: CASSLTSGTSTDTQYF.

The chain has TRBV5-1 and TRBJ1-1; D perhaps matches TRBD1 (6 bases). This CDR3 contains 15 residues. V was clipped by 4 bases and J by 0 bases, with 13 bases between them. CDR1 SGHRS and CDR2 YFSETQ come from the germline V gene. The CDR3: CASSIGQFMNTEAFF. CDR3 bases: TGCGCCAGCAGCATAGGACAGTTCATGAACACTGAAGCTTTCTTT.

The V and J genes are TRBV4-3 and TRBJ1-1; maybe TRBD1 (5 bases). Germline lookup yields CDR1 LGHNA and CDR2 YSLEER. Trimming took 0 bases from V and 4 from J, leaving 12 bases between them. The CDR3 runs 15 residues. CDR3 region: CASSQDMGGTTEAFF. The CDR3 nucleotides read TGCGCCAGCAGCCAAGATATGGGAGGGACCACTGAAGCTTTCTTT.